This TCR beta chain was captured in a study of blood T cells in healthy people across ages. For the second PCR, which ran for about 6 to 11 cycles, a sample-barcoded 5' primer and a J-beta primer mix were used. TCRdb called the 5' RACE reads again in MiXCR, with one record for every CDR3 protein. The sample has about 1.4 million distinct CDR3 sequences, approximately 60% seen once. Overall study findings and caveats: It was held that diversity estimates obtained from one million T cells represented underestimates. Donors of long life had a larger count of naive CD4+ cells and greater diversity than aged donors.

There are many counts of this clonotype. The antigen is undetermined. The V segment lost 3 bases and the J segment 4 bases; nucleotides outside the gene matches: 4. The CDR3 runs to 14 residues. Per the germline V gene, CDR1 is LGHNA and CDR2 is YSLEER. The receptor's source is a man aged 18 to 35 in good health. The sequencing input was blood. The chain carries TRBV4-3 and TRBJ2-7; TRBD1 matches at 9 bases. CDR3 sequence: CASSQGTGRYEQYF. Here the CDR3 DNA reads TGCGCCAGCAGCCAGGGGACAGGGCGGTACGAGCAGTACTTC.